This is a list of T cell receptor beta chains from one sample in a study of blood T cell repertoires in COVID-19. Sequenced by immunoSEQ multiplex PCR; TCRdb stores in-frame clones only, minus some. The table records roughly 88,000 clones, around 88% of them present only once. Specimen: peripheral blood. These receptor sequences come from a woman aged 55 to 70 with COVID-19, enrolled during active disease. Both conserved end residues are part of each CDR3. Each record gives: CDR3 length, D gene, V gene, J gene, clone size, CDR3 DNA, CDR3 protein. The D gene is left open where the match is weak. Clone size appears in some rows only: once, few, many, or a class for an expanded clone.

len: 14; d_gene: .; v_gene: TRBV9; j_gene: TRBJ1-4; abundance: once; CDR3nt: TGTGCCAGCAGCGTCCGGGACACCCATGAAAAACTGTTTTTT; CDR3aa: CASSVRDTHEKLFF
len: 15; d_gene: .; v_gene: TRBV10-3; j_gene: TRBJ1-3; abundance: .; CDR3nt: TGTGCCATCAGTGACCCCAGGGACTCTGGAAACACCATATATTTT; CDR3aa: CAISDPRDSGNTIYF
len: 14; d_gene: TRBD1; v_gene: TRBV6-5; j_gene: TRBJ1-5; abundance: .; CDR3nt: TGTGCCACAGCTAGGGACAGGGTCAATCAGCCCCAGCATTTT; CDR3aa: CATARDRVNQPQHF
len: 18; d_gene: .; v_gene: TRBV1; j_gene: TRBJ2-2; abundance: .; CDR3nt: TGCACCAGCAGCCAAGAGGTACCTAGCGGGGGGGCACACCGGGGAGCTGTTTTT; CDR3aa: CTSSQEVPSGGAHRGAVF
len: 13; d_gene: .; v_gene: TRBV5-6; j_gene: TRBJ2-1; abundance: .; CDR3nt: TGTGCCAGCAGCATTCCGGGACATCATGAGCAGTTCTTC; CDR3aa: CASSIPGHHEQFF
len: 14; d_gene: TRBD2; v_gene: TRBV5-8; j_gene: TRBJ2-1; abundance: .; CDR3nt: TGTGCCAGCAGCAGGACTAGCGGATGGGTTGAGCAGTTCTTC; CDR3aa: CASSRTSGWVEQFF
len: 16; d_gene: .; v_gene: TRBV7-2; j_gene: TRBJ1-3; abundance: .; CDR3nt: TGTGCCAGCAGCTTAGTACAGCGGCTCTCTGGAAACACCATATATTTT; CDR3aa: CASSLVQRLSGNTIYF
len: 14; d_gene: TRBD1; v_gene: TRBV6-5; j_gene: TRBJ2-5; abundance: .; CDR3nt: TGTGCCAGCAGGCGGACAGGGCGAGTGGAGACCCAGTACTTC; CDR3aa: CASRRTGRVETQYF
len: 15; d_gene: .; v_gene: TRBV11-2; j_gene: TRBJ2-5; abundance: once; CDR3nt: TGTGCCAGCAGGCTTCAAGGGGGGGCTGGGGAGACCCAGTACTTC; CDR3aa: CASRLQGGAGETQYF
len: 13; d_gene: .; v_gene: TRBV11-2; j_gene: TRBJ2-5; abundance: .; CDR3nt: TGTGCCAGCACCAATGGCCCGGGGTGGACCCAGTACTTC; CDR3aa: CASTNGPGWTQYF
len: 15; d_gene: .; v_gene: TRBV7-3; j_gene: TRBJ1-2; abundance: .; CDR3nt: TGTGCCAGCAGCCCCCTCGGGGGGGTAAACTATGGCTACACCTTC; CDR3aa: CASSPLGGVNYGYTF
len: 15; d_gene: TRBD1; v_gene: TRBV7-2; j_gene: TRBJ2-1; abundance: .; CDR3nt: TGTGCCAGCAGCCCGGACAGGGCTTCCACCAATGAGCAGTTCTTC; CDR3aa: CASSPDRASTNEQFF
len: 12; d_gene: .; v_gene: TRBV5-1; j_gene: TRBJ2-2; abundance: .; CDR3nt: TGCGCCAGCAGCCTGACTACCGGGGAGCTGTTTTTT; CDR3aa: CASSLTTGELFF
len: 16; d_gene: TRBD1; v_gene: TRBV30; j_gene: TRBJ1-6; abundance: once; CDR3nt: TGTGCCTGGAGTGTCCCTCGGACAGGGATTGATTCACCCCTCCACTTT; CDR3aa: CAWSVPRTGIDSPLHF
len: 13; d_gene: .; v_gene: TRBV6-5; j_gene: TRBJ1-2; abundance: once; CDR3nt: TGTGCCAGCAGGCCCGACGGGAACTATGGCTACACCTTC; CDR3aa: CASRPDGNYGYTF
len: 12; d_gene: TRBD1; v_gene: TRBV10-3; j_gene: TRBJ1-2; abundance: .; CDR3nt: TGTGCCTCAAGGGGACAGGATCCCGGCTACACCTTC; CDR3aa: CASRGQDPGYTF
len: 13; d_gene: .; v_gene: TRBV14; j_gene: TRBJ2-7; abundance: .; CDR3nt: TGTGCCAGCAGAACGGGCGGGACCTACGAGCAGTACTTC; CDR3aa: CASRTGGTYEQYF
len: 13; d_gene: .; v_gene: TRBV30; j_gene: TRBJ1-5; abundance: .; CDR3nt: TGTGCCTGGAGTGTACGTTCAGATCAGCCCCAGCATTTT; CDR3aa: CAWSVRSDQPQHF
len: 15; d_gene: .; v_gene: TRBV7-7; j_gene: TRBJ2-2; abundance: .; CDR3nt: TGTGCTAGCAGCTTGGGGAGTTCGAACACCGGGGAGCTGTTTTTT; CDR3aa: CASSLGSSNTGELFF
len: 13; d_gene: TRBD2; v_gene: TRBV30; j_gene: TRBJ2-3; abundance: .; CDR3nt: TGTGCCTGGTATCGGGGGGTGGGAGATACGCAGTATTTT; CDR3aa: CAWYRGVGDTQYF
len: 17; d_gene: TRBD2; v_gene: TRBV7-9; j_gene: TRBJ2-3; abundance: .; CDR3nt: TGTGCCAGCAGCTCCAGACTAGCGGGGGGGACCACAGATACGCAGTATTTT; CDR3aa: CASSSRLAGGTTDTQYF
len: 13; d_gene: .; v_gene: TRBV5-5; j_gene: TRBJ1-6; abundance: .; CDR3nt: TGTGCCAGCAGCTTGGACGGGGATTCACCCCTCCACTTT; CDR3aa: CASSLDGDSPLHF
len: 18; d_gene: .; v_gene: TRBV5-1; j_gene: TRBJ2-7; abundance: .; CDR3nt: TGCGCCAGCAGCTTGGCTCCTATACAGGAGGGTCTTGGGCACGAGCAGTACTTC; CDR3aa: CASSLAPIQEGLGHEQYF
len: 11; d_gene: .; v_gene: TRBV5-1; j_gene: TRBJ2-1; abundance: .; CDR3nt: TGCGCCAGCAGCTCCAGGGTTGAGCAGTTCTTC; CDR3aa: CASSSRVEQFF
len: 12; d_gene: .; v_gene: TRBV7-2; j_gene: TRBJ2-7; abundance: .; CDR3nt: TGTGCCAGCAGTCGAGGGAGTTACGAGCAGTACTTC; CDR3aa: CASSRGSYEQYF
len: 20; d_gene: .; v_gene: TRBV3-1/TRBV3-2; j_gene: TRBJ1-2; abundance: few; CDR3nt: TGTGCCAGCAGCCAAGAATTTGATGTTATCAGAGGACAGAGCAACTATGGCTACACCTTC; CDR3aa: CASSQEFDVIRGQSNYGYTF
len: 15; d_gene: .; v_gene: TRBV4-1; j_gene: TRBJ1-4; abundance: .; CDR3nt: TGCGCCAGCAGCCAAGTTGAGGGTACTAATGAAAAACTGTTTTTT; CDR3aa: CASSQVEGTNEKLFF
len: 15; d_gene: .; v_gene: TRBV7-3; j_gene: TRBJ2-5; abundance: .; CDR3nt: TGTGCCAGCAGCTTAGGAGGGGCTGCGGGAGAGACCCAGTACTTC; CDR3aa: CASSLGGAAGETQYF
len: 15; d_gene: .; v_gene: TRBV4-2; j_gene: TRBJ1-6; abundance: .; CDR3nt: TGTGCCAGCAGCCAAGACGGACAGTGGAATTCACCCCTCCACTTT; CDR3aa: CASSQDGQWNSPLHF
len: 12; d_gene: .; v_gene: TRBV12-3/TRBV12-4; j_gene: TRBJ2-7; abundance: .; CDR3nt: TGTGCCAGCAGTTTTGGAACAGGCGAGCAGTACTTC; CDR3aa: CASSFGTGEQYF
len: 14; d_gene: .; v_gene: TRBV7-2; j_gene: TRBJ1-1; abundance: .; CDR3nt: TGTGCCAGCAGCTTAGCCAGGGTGGGGACTGAAGCTTTCTTT; CDR3aa: CASSLARVGTEAFF
len: 12; d_gene: .; v_gene: TRBV10-3; j_gene: TRBJ1-2; abundance: once; CDR3nt: TGTGCCATCAGCCCATGGACTGAGGGCTACACCTTC; CDR3aa: CAISPWTEGYTF
len: 15; d_gene: TRBD1; v_gene: TRBV10-3; j_gene: TRBJ1-2; abundance: .; CDR3nt: TGTGCCATCAGTGAGGGGGGGACAGAAAACTATGGCTACACCTTC; CDR3aa: CAISEGGTENYGYTF
len: 17; d_gene: .; v_gene: TRBV5-1; j_gene: TRBJ1-6; abundance: few; CDR3nt: TGCGCCAGCAGCTTAGGGTCCCGGGCGGGGTCCAATTCACCCCTCCACTTT; CDR3aa: CASSLGSRAGSNSPLHF
len: 15; d_gene: .; v_gene: TRBV27; j_gene: TRBJ1-4; abundance: .; CDR3nt: TGTGCCAGCAGTCGGCAGGGAAGGTGGGGCGAAAAACTGTTTTTT; CDR3aa: CASSRQGRWGEKLFF
len: 18; d_gene: .; v_gene: TRBV7-8; j_gene: TRBJ1-6; abundance: once; CDR3nt: TGTGCCAGCAGCTTAGGGGAGGGTCGGGCCGATCGGACGCTGGTTGTCCACTTT; CDR3aa: CASSLGEGRADRTLVVHF
len: 14; d_gene: TRBD2; v_gene: TRBV28; j_gene: TRBJ2-3; abundance: .; CDR3nt: TGTGCCAGCAGTTTGGGGGGGAGCACAGATACGCAGTATTTT; CDR3aa: CASSLGGSTDTQYF
len: 16; d_gene: TRBD2; v_gene: TRBV5-6; j_gene: TRBJ2-3; abundance: .; CDR3nt: TGTGCCAGCAGCTTGTACGGCCGGGAGGACACAGATACGCAGTATTTT; CDR3aa: CASSLYGREDTDTQYF
len: 13; d_gene: .; v_gene: TRBV9; j_gene: TRBJ1-2; abundance: .; CDR3nt: TGTGCCAGCAGCGTAGAACAGGATCGTGGCTACACCTTC; CDR3aa: CASSVEQDRGYTF
len: 13; d_gene: TRBD1; v_gene: TRBV15; j_gene: TRBJ1-5; abundance: .; CDR3nt: TGTGCCACCACCCAGGGGGCGGATCAGCCCCAGCATTTT; CDR3aa: CATTQGADQPQHF
len: 12; d_gene: .; v_gene: TRBV7-2; j_gene: TRBJ1-2; abundance: .; CDR3nt: TGTGCCAGCAGCTCCCAGTCATATGGCTACACCTTC; CDR3aa: CASSSQSYGYTF
len: 17; d_gene: TRBD2; v_gene: TRBV4-1; j_gene: TRBJ2-1; abundance: .; CDR3nt: TGCGCCAGCAGCCAAGGGGGACTAGCGGGACCTAACAATGAGCAGTTCTTC; CDR3aa: CASSQGGLAGPNNEQFF
len: 12; d_gene: TRBD1; v_gene: TRBV5-5; j_gene: TRBJ2-1; abundance: .; CDR3nt: TGTGCCAGCAGCTCAGGGGGAAATGAGCAGTTCTTC; CDR3aa: CASSSGGNEQFF
len: 11; d_gene: .; v_gene: TRBV6-5; j_gene: TRBJ1-1; abundance: once; CDR3nt: TGTGCCAGCATGCAGGTTCTTGAAGCTTTCTTT; CDR3aa: CASMQVLEAFF
len: 16; d_gene: .; v_gene: TRBV19; j_gene: TRBJ2-2; abundance: .; CDR3nt: TGTGCCAGTAGTATAGATCTGAAAAGGGGCACCGGGGAGCTGTTTTTT; CDR3aa: CASSIDLKRGTGELFF
len: 11; d_gene: .; v_gene: TRBV19; j_gene: TRBJ1-2; abundance: .; CDR3nt: TGTGCCAGTAAAACTCACTATGGCTACACCTTC; CDR3aa: CASKTHYGYTF
len: 14; d_gene: .; v_gene: TRBV5-4; j_gene: TRBJ2-5; abundance: .; CDR3nt: TGTGCCAGCACCCGATCGGCGACGTCGGGGACCCAGTACTTC; CDR3aa: CASTRSATSGTQYF
len: 15; d_gene: .; v_gene: TRBV5-1; j_gene: TRBJ2-3; abundance: .; CDR3nt: TGCGCCAGCAGCCCGGGACAATCTAGCACAGATACGCAGTATTTT; CDR3aa: CASSPGQSSTDTQYF
len: 15; d_gene: .; v_gene: TRBV9; j_gene: TRBJ1-2; abundance: .; CDR3nt: TGTGCCAGCAGCGTAGGGCAGGGGCGGGCCTATGGCTACACCTTC; CDR3aa: CASSVGQGRAYGYTF
len: 19; d_gene: .; v_gene: TRBV27; j_gene: TRBJ1-1; abundance: .; CDR3nt: TGTGCCAGCAGTTTATCGGAGTCTGCGGGGGGCGGATTGAACACTGAAGCTTTCTTT; CDR3aa: CASSLSESAGGGLNTEAFF
len: 14; d_gene: TRBD2; v_gene: TRBV11-2; j_gene: TRBJ2-3; abundance: few; CDR3nt: TGTGCCAGCAGCGGGACTAGCGTGGCTGATACGCAGTATTTT; CDR3aa: CASSGTSVADTQYF
len: 16; d_gene: TRBD2; v_gene: TRBV7-2; j_gene: TRBJ2-1; abundance: .; CDR3nt: TGTGCCAGCAGCGTCAGCGGGGCTGCCGCCTACAATGAGCAGTTCTTC; CDR3aa: CASSVSGAAAYNEQFF
len: 14; d_gene: .; v_gene: TRBV12-5; j_gene: TRBJ1-2; abundance: .; CDR3nt: TGTGCTAGTGGTCCGGGACACCCCAACTATGGCTACACCTTC; CDR3aa: CASGPGHPNYGYTF
len: 14; d_gene: .; v_gene: TRBV5-1; j_gene: TRBJ2-1; abundance: .; CDR3nt: TGCGCCAGCAGCTTAGAGACTAACAACAATGAGCAGTTCTTC; CDR3aa: CASSLETNNNEQFF
len: 16; d_gene: TRBD2; v_gene: TRBV3-1/TRBV3-2; j_gene: TRBJ2-5; abundance: .; CDR3nt: TGTGCCAGCAGCCAAGGGACTAGCGGGGGGGCAGAGACCCAGTACTTC; CDR3aa: CASSQGTSGGAETQYF
len: 14; d_gene: .; v_gene: TRBV5-1; j_gene: TRBJ1-2; abundance: .; CDR3nt: TGCGCCAGCAGCTTGTCGCAGGGGAACTATGGCTACACCTTC; CDR3aa: CASSLSQGNYGYTF
len: 14; d_gene: .; v_gene: TRBV9; j_gene: TRBJ2-2; abundance: .; CDR3nt: TGTGCCAGCAGCGTAGTAGGGGGCACCGGGGAGCTGTTTTTT; CDR3aa: CASSVVGGTGELFF
len: 14; d_gene: TRBD1; v_gene: TRBV19; j_gene: TRBJ1-1; abundance: .; CDR3nt: TGTGCCAGTAGTATAGAGAGCAGGGGGACTGAAGCTTTCTTT; CDR3aa: CASSIESRGTEAFF
len: 15; d_gene: TRBD1; v_gene: TRBV18; j_gene: TRBJ1-5; abundance: .; CDR3nt: TGTGCCAGCTCACCCTCAGGGGGTGGGAATCAGCCCCAGCATTTT; CDR3aa: CASSPSGGGNQPQHF